A selection of T cell receptor beta chains follows, all from one sample in a study of response to subunit inactivated influenza vaccine. Via MiXCR, TCRdb re-called the RT-PCR reads, giving one row per CDR3 protein. The sample lists about 160,000 distinct CDR3 sequences, about a tenth occurring once. This specimen was non-naive T cells sorted from PBMCs, taken roughly 46 days after vaccination. These receptors were collected from a man aged 45-65 years who received an inactivated influenza vaccine. The CDR3 runs from the conserved cysteine through the conserved F or W. The D gene is left open where the match is weak. Size tells how often a clone was seen (once, few, many) or the class of an expanded clone, and some rows leave it out.

DNA	CDR3	size	D	V	J
TGTGCCAGCTCACCGCCAGGAACGCAAGAGACCCAGTACTTC	CASSPPGTQETQYF	few	-	TRBV18	TRBJ2-5
TGTGCCATCAAAAGCCTTAGCGGGGGGGCCGGAGATACGCAGTATTTT	CAIKSLSGGAGDTQYF	few	TRBD2	TRBV10-3	TRBJ2-3
TGCGCCAGCAGCTTGGATGGGCAGGGGTCAGATACGCAGTATTTT	CASSLDGQGSDTQYF	-	-	TRBV5-1	TRBJ2-3
TGTGCCAGCAGCTTAAAAGGGGGCTTATCCGAGCAGTACTTC	CASSLKGGLSEQYF	many	TRBD1	TRBV7-2	TRBJ2-7
TGTGCCAGTACTCCTGCGGGGCCCATTAATCAGCCCCAGCATTTT	CASTPAGPINQPQHF	-	-	TRBV19	TRBJ1-5
TGCGCCAGCAGCTTGGTTCCGGGACTATCGAGCTCCTACAATGAGCAGTTCTTC	CASSLVPGLSSSYNEQFF	many	TRBD2	TRBV5-1	TRBJ2-1
TGTGCCACCAGCACAGCCGGGACAGGGGTTCGTACGCAGTATTTT	CATSTAGTGVRTQYF	-	TRBD1	TRBV15	TRBJ2-3
TGTGCCAGCTCCCTAGGCGGGGTGCGCACTGAAGCTTTCTTT	CASSLGGVRTEAFF	many	-	TRBV12-3/TRBV12-4	TRBJ1-1
TGCGCCAGCAGCCCAGGGGGGGGGCCCTCCTACAATGAGCAGTTCTTC	CASSPGGGPSYNEQFF	few	-	TRBV5-1	TRBJ2-1
TGCAGCGTTCCCCCGGGACAGGGACCCTACGAGCAGTACTTC	CSVPPGQGPYEQYF	few	TRBD1	TRBV29-1	TRBJ2-7
TGTGCCATCAAAGGGGAGGGGTCCCAAGAGACCCAGTACTTC	CAIKGEGSQETQYF	few	TRBD2	TRBV10-3	TRBJ2-5
TGTGCCACCAGTGCCGGGATTGCGAACACCGGGGAGCTGTTTTTT	CATSAGIANTGELFF	few	-	TRBV24-1	TRBJ2-2
TGTGCCAGCTGCTTTTGGGGTAGCACAGATACGCAGTATTTT	CASCFWGSTDTQYF	-	-	TRBV7-2	TRBJ2-3
TGTGCCAGCAGTTACGGGTTATACACAGATACGCAGTATTTT	CASSYGLYTDTQYF	many	-	TRBV6-5	TRBJ2-3
TGTGCCAGCTCACCTCGTACGACAGGTCGTGGAAACACCATATATTTT	CASSPRTTGRGNTIYF	few	-	TRBV18	TRBJ1-3
TGTGCCAGCAGCCTTCAAGCGGAGACCTACGAGCAGTACTTC	CASSLQAETYEQYF	-	-	TRBV7-2	TRBJ2-7
TGTGCCAGCAGCTTAAACGGGGAGCTGTTTTTT	CASSLNGELFF	many	-	TRBV7-3	TRBJ2-2
TGTGCCAGCAGTTACTCCCCTCCGGACGGCCTCTACAATGAGCAGTTCTTC	CASSYSPPDGLYNEQFF	many	-	TRBV6-2/TRBV6-3	TRBJ2-1
TGTGCCAGCAGCGTTACCGGGACAGGGACTCAGCCCCAGCATTTT	CASSVTGTGTQPQHF	-	TRBD1	TRBV9	TRBJ1-5
TGTGCCAGCAGCGTCTCTCCTTCCGGGGGCGCGGGTTCACCCCTCCACTTT	CASSVSPSGGAGSPLHF	many	-	TRBV9	TRBJ1-6
TGTGCCAGCAGACCTATAACAGGGGGTCTAGGCTATAATTCACCCCTCCACTTT	CASRPITGGLGYNSPLHF	few	TRBD1	TRBV28	TRBJ1-6
TGTGCCAGCAGCTTAACCCGGGGGTTCTCCTCTGGGGCCAACGTCCTGACTTTC	CASSLTRGFSSGANVLTF	-	-	TRBV11-1	TRBJ2-6
TGTGCCAGCAGCTTAACAGCAGCCACCAGCTACGAGCAGTACTTC	CASSLTAATSYEQYF	-	-	TRBV7-8	TRBJ2-7
TGTGCCAGCAGCTTAAGGACAGGCCGTTCCACCGGGGAGCTGTTTTTT	CASSLRTGRSTGELFF	once	TRBD1	TRBV7-3	TRBJ2-2
TGTGCCAGCAGTTTGATTCAGGGGTACACCGGGGAGCTGTTTTTT	CASSLIQGYTGELFF	many	-	TRBV28	TRBJ2-2
TGTGCCAGCAGTTCACAGGCCTTATACAATGAGCAGTTCTTC	CASSSQALYNEQFF	-	-	TRBV6-4	TRBJ2-1
TGTGCCAGCTCCGAACCTAAACAAGAGACCCAGTACTTC	CASSEPKQETQYF	once	-	TRBV7-8	TRBJ2-5
TGTGCCACCAGCAAAGCTTCCATCTGGGGTGGCGAGCAGTACTTC	CATSKASIWGGEQYF	-	-	TRBV15	TRBJ2-7
TGTGCCAGCAGTCCCTCAAAGGGCCTAGCCTACGAGCAGTACTTC	CASSPSKGLAYEQYF	few	-	TRBV28	TRBJ2-7
TGTGCCAGCAGTTTTAACCCTTGGGAGCAGTACTTC	CASSFNPWEQYF	many	-	TRBV12-3/TRBV12-4	TRBJ2-7
TGCAGTGCTAGAGATGATCTTAGCAATCAGCCCCAGCATTTT	CSARDDLSNQPQHF	few	-	TRBV20-1	TRBJ1-5
TGTGCCAGCAGTTCGGGACAGCAAGTCTATGGCTACACCTTC	CASSSGQQVYGYTF	few	TRBD1	TRBV28	TRBJ1-2
TGTGCCAGCAGCTTAGCTAGGGCGGGGGCGACCTCCTACGAGCAGTACTTC	CASSLARAGATSYEQYF	many	-	TRBV7-2	TRBJ2-7
TGTGCCAGCAGTTTCCTACAGAATCAGCCCCAGCATTTT	CASSFLQNQPQHF	few	-	TRBV28	TRBJ1-5
TGTGCCACCAGCCCCCCCGGGGGAATTTTAGCCAAAAACATTCAGTACTTC	CATSPPGGILAKNIQYF	many	-	TRBV15	TRBJ2-4
TGTGCCAGCAGTGTGACAGGGACTTACAATGAGCAGTTCTTC	CASSVTGTYNEQFF	few	-	TRBV2	TRBJ2-1
TGTGCCACCAGTGATTCTGTCAGATCCGGGACGGACGTAAGCACAGATACGCAGTATTTT	CATSDSVRSGTDVSTDTQYF	-	-	TRBV24-1	TRBJ2-3
TGTGCCAGCAGTGAAATGCCGGGCACTGAAGCTTTCTTT	CASSEMPGTEAFF	few	-	TRBV6-1	TRBJ1-1
TGCAGTGCTAGAGTTGGGGGTACTGGAAACACCATATATTTT	CSARVGGTGNTIYF	few	-	TRBV20-1	TRBJ1-3
TGTGCCATCAGTGAAGGTTGGAGCGGGAGGAGCAATGAGCAGTTCTTC	CAISEGWSGRSNEQFF	many	TRBD2	TRBV10-3	TRBJ2-1
TGTGCCAGCAGAGAAGGAGAGACCCAGTACTTC	CASREGETQYF	-	-	TRBV2	TRBJ2-5
TGTGCCAGCAGCAGGGGGCTCGGCTATGGCTACACCTTC	CASSRGLGYGYTF	many	TRBD1	TRBV6-1	TRBJ1-2
TGTGCCAGCAGTATTCCGACAGGGGCGTATTCCTACGAGCAGTACTTC	CASSIPTGAYSYEQYF	-	TRBD1	TRBV28	TRBJ2-7
TGTGCCAGCAGCCCAAAAGGGGTTTTAGGCACTGAAGCTTTCTTT	CASSPKGVLGTEAFF	-	-	TRBV9	TRBJ1-1
TGTGCCAGCAGAGAGACTAGCGGGACCGGGGAGCTGTTTTTT	CASRETSGTGELFF	-	TRBD2	TRBV7-2	TRBJ2-2
TGTGCCAGCAGTGGGTCCGGAGACGAACCCCTCCACTTT	CASSGSGDEPLHF	-	-	TRBV2	TRBJ1-6
TGCAGTGCTAGAGATGGGCGGGGGTATACGCAGTATTTT	CSARDGRGYTQYF	few	TRBD2	TRBV20-1	TRBJ2-3
TGTGCCAGCAGCCGCACCGACAGGGAAGGGAAGACCCAGTACTTC	CASSRTDREGKTQYF	many	TRBD1	TRBV12-3/TRBV12-4	TRBJ2-5
TGTGCCAGCAGCTTGAACCCCTCGCGGGGACCCCGAAACGAGCAGTACTTC	CASSLNPSRGPRNEQYF	few	-	TRBV7-2	TRBJ2-7
TGTGCCAGCAGCCCAGGGGGCCGGGGAATTCAGTACTTC	CASSPGGRGIQYF	-	TRBD1	TRBV7-3	TRBJ2-4
TGTGCCAGCAGCCGAGGGGACAGCACAGATACGCAGTATTTT	CASSRGDSTDTQYF	many	-	TRBV6-2/TRBV6-3	TRBJ2-3
TGTGCCAGCAGCTACAGGGGGCGGCACGAGCAGTACTTC	CASSYRGRHEQYF	few	TRBD1	TRBV12-3/TRBV12-4	TRBJ2-7
TGTGCCAGCAGCCAAAAGAGCGGGGGACGGACCGGGGAGCTGTTTTTT	CASSQKSGGRTGELFF	-	TRBD2	TRBV4-2	TRBJ2-2
TGTGCCACCACCCAGGGAACTGAAGCTTTCTTT	CATTQGTEAFF	many	-	TRBV6-2/TRBV6-3	TRBJ1-1